This is a list of T cell receptor beta chains from one sample in a study of early T cells in non-severe SARS-CoV-2 infection. In TCRdb, the 5' RACE reads were re-called with MiXCR into one record per CDR3 protein. Here the sample spans 90,000 to 120,000 distinct CDR3 sequences, around 10% being singletons. The sequenced material came from whole blood. The source of these receptors is an adult who was a healthcare worker with PCR-confirmed SARS-CoV-2 infection or an uninfected control (not recorded which). The CDR3 runs from the conserved cysteine through the conserved F or W. D genes are given only for firm matches. The listing skips clone size in some rows; elsewhere it reads once, few, many or a size class.

v_gene	len	abundance	d_gene	j_gene	CDR3nt	CDR3aa
TRBV12-3/TRBV12-4	15	.	.	TRBJ2-6	TGTGCCAGCAGCTATCGGGAGTCTGGGGCCAACGTCCTGACTTTC	CASSYRESGANVLTF
TRBV7-3	15	.	.	TRBJ2-5	TGTGCCAGCAGCTTAACCTGGGCCCCTCAAGAGACCCAGTACTTC	CASSLTWAPQETQYF
TRBV11-3	20	.	.	TRBJ2-3	TGTGCCAGCAGCAACCAGCGGCAGACTACCTATACGACTAGCACAGATACGCAGTATTTT	CASSNQRQTTYTTSTDTQYF
TRBV28	12	many	.	TRBJ2-3	TGTGCCAGCAGTTTAGGAGGAGATACGCAGTATTTT	CASSLGGDTQYF
TRBV9	12	.	.	TRBJ2-1	TGTGCCAGCAGTGATCCGGCTTATGAGCAGTTCTTC	CASSDPAYEQFF
TRBV7-9	14	few	TRBD2	TRBJ2-1	TGTGCCAGCGGGGGCGGGAGGTTCGACAATGAGCAGTTCTTC	CASGGGRFDNEQFF
TRBV2	15	many	TRBD1	TRBJ2-1	TGTGCCAGCAGTGTCCTCCCGACAGGGGGCGATGAGCAGTTCTTC	CASSVLPTGGDEQFF
TRBV28	14	.	TRBD2	TRBJ2-1	TGTGCCAGCAGTTTTGCGGGAGCCCGGAATGAGCAGTTCTTC	CASSFAGARNEQFF
TRBV5-4	13	many	.	TRBJ1-1	TGTGCCAGCAGCGAAGTTTTGAACACTGAAGCTTTCTTT	CASSEVLNTEAFF
TRBV6-2/TRBV6-3	16	.	TRBD2	TRBJ2-1	TGTGCCAGCAGTTACTTGGTCCAGCGGGAGGGAAATGAGCAGTTCTTC	CASSYLVQREGNEQFF
TRBV4-1	12	many	.	TRBJ2-2	TGCGCCAGCAGCCATCCCCTCGGGGAGCTGTTTTTT	CASSHPLGELFF
TRBV28	14	few	TRBD1	TRBJ2-7	TGTGCCAGCAGTTCCGGGACAGTCTCCTACGAGCAGTACTTC	CASSSGTVSYEQYF
TRBV10-2	10	few	.	TRBJ2-1	TGCGCCAGCGGGAGTACTGAGCAGTTCTTC	CASGSTEQFF
TRBV6-5	16	many	TRBD1	TRBJ2-7	TGTGCCAGCAGCCCAATTCCGGGACAGGGGGCGGCCGAGCAGTACTTC	CASSPIPGQGAAEQYF
TRBV28	15	many	.	TRBJ2-1	TGTGCCAGCAGTTCAACTAGCTGGACGGCCAATGAGCAGTTCTTC	CASSSTSWTANEQFF
TRBV7-2	16	few	.	TRBJ2-3	TGTGCCAGCAGCACACCTCTGGGGCGGGGCACAGATACGCAGTATTTT	CASSTPLGRGTDTQYF
TRBV5-1	11	many	.	TRBJ2-7	TGCGCCAGCAGCTTCTCCTACGAGCAGTACTTC	CASSFSYEQYF
TRBV5-1	15	many	TRBD2	TRBJ2-5	TGCGCCAGCAGCTTGGGAGCGGGAGAGGGGGAGACCCAGTACTTC	CASSLGAGEGETQYF
TRBV6-2/TRBV6-3	17	few	TRBD1	TRBJ1-5	TGTGCCAGCAGTCCTTCAGTCTCAAGACAGGGTTGGGAACCGATCTTCTTT	CASSPSVSRQGWEPIFF
TRBV7-2	16	.	.	TRBJ2-3	TGTGCCAGCAGCCACCCCCAGAGACAGGTCACAGATACGCAGTATTTT	CASSHPQRQVTDTQYF
TRBV6-2/TRBV6-3	11	many	.	TRBJ1-6	TGTGCCAGCAGTTACAGTTCACCCCTCCACTTT	CASSYSSPLHF
TRBV6-6	12	many	TRBD2	TRBJ2-7	TGTGCCAGCGGAACTAGCGTCTACGAGCAGTACTTC	CASGTSVYEQYF
TRBV6-6	14	.	.	TRBJ2-3	TGTGCCAGCAGGCCCACTTCGGGCACAGATACGCAGTATTTT	CASRPTSGTDTQYF
TRBV24-1	16	many	TRBD2	TRBJ2-3	TGTGCCACCAGTGGAGGGACTAGCGGGAGGCGAGATACGCAGTATTTT	CATSGGTSGRRDTQYF
TRBV4-3	18	few	TRBD2	TRBJ2-2	TGCGCCAGCAGCCAAGATGGGCCTAGCGGGGGTAACACCGGGGAGCTGTTTTTT	CASSQDGPSGGNTGELFF
TRBV10-2	13	.	.	TRBJ1-1	TGCGCCAGCAGTGAACGGGAGAACACTGAAGCTTTCTTT	CASSERENTEAFF
TRBV7-9	14	.	.	TRBJ2-3	TGTGCCAGCACCTTGGAAGGCAGCACAGATACGCAGTATTTT	CASTLEGSTDTQYF
TRBV5-5	17	few	.	TRBJ2-2	TGTGCCAGCAGCTTGAAACAGGGAGCGGTTAACACCGGGGAGCTGTTTTTT	CASSLKQGAVNTGELFF
TRBV3-1	13	.	TRBD1	TRBJ1-5	TGTGCCAGCAGCCAGTTACAGGGGGGGCCCCAGCATTTT	CASSQLQGGPQHF
TRBV5-1	13	once	.	TRBJ2-7	TGCGCCAGCAGCTTGAGGGACTTCTACGAGCAGTACTTC	CASSLRDFYEQYF
TRBV2	15	.	TRBD2	TRBJ2-3	TGTGCCACCACGACAGGGACTAGCGGGAGTGATACGCAGTATTTT	CATTTGTSGSDTQYF
TRBV7-9	14	many	.	TRBJ1-1	TGTGCCAGCAGCAGAGGACAGCTAGACACTGAAGCTTTCTTT	CASSRGQLDTEAFF
TRBV18	17	few	TRBD1	TRBJ1-3	TGTGCCAGCTCGCTCGGGAAGGGGGCGCCGGGTGGAAACACCATATATTTT	CASSLGKGAPGGNTIYF